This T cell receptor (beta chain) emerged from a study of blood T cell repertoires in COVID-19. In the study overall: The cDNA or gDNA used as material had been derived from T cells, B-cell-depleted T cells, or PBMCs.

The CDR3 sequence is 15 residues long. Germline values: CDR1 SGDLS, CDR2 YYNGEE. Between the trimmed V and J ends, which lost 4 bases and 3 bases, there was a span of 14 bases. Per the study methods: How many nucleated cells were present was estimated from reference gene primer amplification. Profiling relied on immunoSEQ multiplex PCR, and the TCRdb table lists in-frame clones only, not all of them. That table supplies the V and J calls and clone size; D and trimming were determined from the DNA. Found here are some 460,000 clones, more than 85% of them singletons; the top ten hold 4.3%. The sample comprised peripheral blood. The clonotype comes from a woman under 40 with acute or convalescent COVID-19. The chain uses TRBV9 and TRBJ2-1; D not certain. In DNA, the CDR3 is TGTGCCAGCAGCCGGGTACAAACGAGCTACAATGAGCAGTTCTTC. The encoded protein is CASSRVQTSYNEQFF.